The 15 T cell receptor beta chains reported below all come from one sample, sequenced in a study of blood T cell repertoires in COVID-19. This table comes from immunoSEQ multiplex PCR, and its TCRdb copy is limited to in-frame clones, with some not included. The sample has about 270,000 clones; roughly 85% are singletons. Sequencing was carried out using PBMCs or T cells enriched from blood (not recorded which). All receptors come from a woman in her 50s with acute COVID-19.

The chain employs TRBV7-2 and TRBJ1-1; D may be TRBD1 (6 bases). Trimming shortened V by 4 bases and J by 1 base, and 10 bases separated the two germline ends. Germline V gene lookup returns CDR1 SGHTA and CDR2 FQGNSA. The CDR3 has 14 residues. CDR3 nucleotides: TGTGCCAGCAGCTCGACAGGTCAGAACACTGAAGCTTTCTTT. Amino acids: CASSSTGQNTEAFF.

V is TRBV29-1 and J is TRBJ1-1; no definite D call. The CDR3 spans 11 residues. Germline CDR1 SQVTM, CDR2 ANQGSEA. Trimming took 4 bases from V and 5 from J, leaving 8 bases between them. The CDR3 loop reads CSVVVNTEAFF. The CDR3 DNA reads TGCAGCGTTGTCGTTAATACTGAAGCTTTCTTT.

This chain joins TRBV4-3 and TRBJ2-7; perhaps TRBD1 as D (5 bases). The ends were cut back, 1 base at V and 4 bases at J, with 14 bases in the middle. The CDR3 runs to 15 residues. Germline CDR1 is LGHNA and CDR2 is YSLEER. DNA of the CDR3: TGCGCCAGCAGCCAAGGGGCCCAGGGAAGATACGAGCAGTACTTC. Its translation: CASSQGAQGRYEQYF.

The CDR3 DNA follows: TGTGCCAGCAGCTTCGGAGACAGGAGCTCTGGAAACACCATATATTTT. This codes for CASSFGDRSSGNTIYF. The V call is TRBV7-8, the J call TRBJ1-3, with a possible D match to TRBD1 (6 bases). CDR3 length equals 16 residues. Deletions cut 3 bases from V and 0 bases from J, with 12 bases between. CDR1 is SGHVS, CDR2 FQNEAQ, per germline.

The V and J genes are TRBV5-4 and TRBJ1-1; D might be TRBD1 (6 bases). CDR3 length: 14 amino acids. V lost 6 bases and J 0 bases, leaving 12 bases between the germline ends. The germline V gene encodes CDR1 SGHNT and CDR2 YYREEE (reference sequence). The CDR3 reads CASTQGGLNTEAFF. The CDR3 bases are TGTGCCAGCACCCAAGGGGGACTGAACACTGAAGCTTTCTTT.

The chain has TRBV7-9 and TRBJ2-3; the match to TRBD2 covers 11 bases. Per germline, CDR1 SEHNR and CDR2 FQNEAQ (reference sequence). The length of the CDR3 is 15 residues. Trimming cost V 6 bases and J 5 bases; bases outside gene matches: 7. The CDR3 protein is CASSLTTSGGDTQYF. As DNA, the CDR3 is TGTGCCAGCAGTCTTACTACTAGCGGGGGAGATACGCAGTATTTT. The variable domain in full, completed from reference TRBV7-9 and TRBJ2-3, reads DTGVSQNPRHKITKRGQNVTFRCDPISEHNRLYWYRQTLGQGPEFLTYFQNEAQLEKSRLLSDRFSAERPKGSFSTLEIQRTEQGDSAMYLCASSLTTSGGDTQYFGPGTRLTVL.

V and J are TRBV21-1 and TRBJ2-2; TRBD1, the table's D call, was not compared with the DNA. TRBV21-1 is annotated as a pseudogene. There are 15 residues in the CDR3. The chain's CDR3 is CASSTATGNTGELFF. The CDR3 coding sequence is TGTGCCAGCAGCACCGCTACAGGGAACACCGGGGAGCTGTTTTTT.

CDR3 nucleotides: TGTGCCAGTAGTTCCCGCAGTAGCGGGGACCACGAGCAGTACTTC. Translation: CASSSRSSGDHEQYF. This sequence joins TRBV19 and TRBJ2-7, with TRBD2 matching 8 bases. CDR3 length: 15 residues. Germline CDR1 and CDR2: LNHDA and SQIVND (reference sequence). J gave up 5 bases and V 5 bases, and 11 bases lay outside the gene matches.

A word on this clone: Different DNA sequences within this sample yield the same CDR3. The genes are TRBV19 and TRBJ1-1; no reliable D call. The CDR3 length is 13 residues. V lost 1 base to trimming and J lost 5 bases, with 8 bases between them. Germline V CDR1 and CDR2: LNHDA, SQIVND (reference sequence). The CDR3 region has the DNA TGTGCCAGTAGTATAGGGACTGCGACTGAAGCTTTCTTT. As protein: CASSIGTATEAFF. The variable domain in full, with the rest retrieved from reference TRBV19 and TRBJ1-1, is DGGITQSPKYLFRKEGQNVTLSCEQNLNHDAMYWYRQDPGQGLRLIYYSQIVNDFQKGDIAEGYSVSREKKESFPLTVTSAQKNPTAFYLCASSIGTATEAFFGQGTRLTVV.

This clone was picked up one time. The V gene is TRBV11-2, the J gene TRBJ1-2; D uncertain. Germline lookup yields CDR1 SGHAT and CDR2 FQNNGV. The CDR3 is made up of 15 amino acids. Trimming took off 5 bases at V and 1 base at J, with 14 bases between the two ends. The CDR3 DNA reads as TGTGCCAGCAGCCAGCGGATCACAAATAACTATGGCTACACCTTC. It yields the protein CASSQRITNNYGYTF.

The chain has TRBV7-9 and TRBJ1-5; the D is unclear. This CDR3 has 12 amino acids. Germline values: CDR1 SEHNR, CDR2 FQNEAQ (reference sequence). The ends were cut back, 5 bases at V and 7 bases at J, with 9 bases in the middle. As DNA, the CDR3 is TGTGCCAGCAGCCGGGGTCCGCAGCCCCAGCATTTT. This encodes CASSRGPQPQHF.

The rearrangement links TRBV6-2 or TRBV6-3 to TRBJ2-1, with unresolved D. CDR3 size: 15 residues. V lost 5 bases, J lost 1 base, and 12 bases lay in between. Germline loops: CDR1 MNHEY, CDR2 SVGEGT. The CDR3 spells CASSKAADSYNEQFF. In nucleotides, the CDR3 is TGTGCCAGCAGTAAGGCGGCAGATTCCTACAATGAGCAGTTCTTC.

The chain links TRBV4-3 to TRBJ2-3; perhaps TRBD2 as D (5 bases). This CDR3 region has 17 residues. Germline V gene sequence: CDR1 LGHNA, CDR2 YSLEER. The V end was cut by 3 bases, the J end by 0 bases, with 16 bases between. The CDR3 DNA reads as TGCGCCAGCAGCCAGGACTTCTTGATTACTAGCACAGATACGCAGTATTTT. Translated: CASSQDFLITSTDTQYF.

The chain uses TRBV7-2 and TRBJ2-2; 8 nucleotides align to TRBD1. This CDR3 is 15 amino acids long. Germline CDR1 and CDR2: SGHTA and FQGNSA. V was pared by 5 bases and J by 6 bases, with 8 bases of the junction left unmatched. The CDR3 nucleotides read TGTGCCAGCAGCACAAACGGACAGGGCGCCGGGGAGCTGTTTTTT. It encodes CASSTNGQGAGELFF. The full variable domain, with the rest looked up from reference TRBV7-2 and TRBJ2-2, is GAGVSQSPSNKVTEKGKDVELRCDPISGHTALYWYRQSLGQGLEFLIYFQGNSAPDKSGLPSDRFSAERTGGSVSTLTIQRTQQEDSAVYLCASSTNGQGAGELFFGEGSRLTVL.

This chain joins TRBV18 and TRBJ2-2; 12 bases align to TRBD2. There are 18 residues in the CDR3. CDR1 is KGHSH and CDR2 is LQKENI in the germline V gene. With V trimmed by 5 bases and J by 5 bases, 12 bases remained unmatched. CDR3 coding DNA: TGTGCCAGCTCATCAGAACTTGTGACTAGCGGGGGAACCGGGGAGCTGTTTTTT. Its translation is CASSSELVTSGGTGELFF.